These 27 T cell receptor beta chains came from one sample sequenced in a study of T-cell reconstitution after alpha-beta-depleted transplantation in children. Researchers prepared the TCRbeta library using unique molecular identifiers, the study reports. TCRdb itself ran the PCR reads through MiXCR, one entry per CDR3 protein. Of about 360,000 distinct CDR3 sequences listed, 10% to 15% are singletons. The sample here was PBMCs, taken from the stem cell graft. The receptor source for this set is a human donor who donated a stem cell graft to a child with Fanconi anemia.

The chain has TRBV5-8 and TRBJ1-2; D may be TRBD1 (6 bases). Germline V gene lookup returns CDR1 SGHTS and CDR2 YDEGEE. The CDR3 loop spans 14 amino acids. Trimming took 6 bases from V and 7 from J, leaving 19 bases between them. The CDR3 DNA sequence: TGTGCCAGCACCCGAGGTCCGGGGGCCATTGGCTACACCTTC. It is translated as CASTRGPGAIGYTF.

At least ten counts were recorded for this clonotype. CDR3: CAISKGTVYGYTF. The DNA of the CDR3 is TGTGCCATCAGTAAAGGGACGGTTTATGGCTACACCTTC. The chain combines TRBV10-3 with TRBJ1-2; D might be TRBD1 (5 bases). The CDR3 has 13 residues. Per germline, CDR1 ENHRY and CDR2 SYGVKD. Trimming cost V 5 bases and J 5 bases, with 12 bases left between them.

This clonotype was seen many times. CDR3 sequence (DNA): TGTGCCATCGGACAGGGGTCCAATGAGCAGTTCTTC. Amino acids: CAIGQGSNEQFF. This sequence joins TRBV10-3 and TRBJ2-1; 9 bases match TRBD1. J was trimmed by 6 bases and V by 8 bases; bases with no gene match: 2. The germline V gene encodes CDR1 ENHRY and CDR2 SYGVKD. The CDR3 is made up of 12 amino acids.

This clonotype was seen ten or more times. The V and J genes are TRBV7-2 and TRBJ2-3; D is uncertain. V gave up 1 base and J gave up 6 bases, with 5 bases separating them. The CDR3 length is 12 residues. The germline V gene has CDR1 SGHTA and CDR2 FQGNSA. The CDR3 coding sequence is TGTGCCAGCAGCTTAGGGTGGGATACGCAGTATTTT. Residues: CASSLGWDTQYF.

This chain uses TRBV5-1 with TRBJ1-4; 8 positions match TRBD1. Trimming removed 4 bases from V and 7 bases from J; junction bases left unmatched: 3. Per the germline V gene, CDR1 is SGHRS and CDR2 is YFSETQ. CDR3 size: 13 residues. The CDR3 spells CASSVDRVEKLFF. The CDR3 DNA sequence: TGCGCCAGCAGCGTGGACAGGGTTGAAAAACTGTTTTTT.

This clonotype appeared a few times. The chain combines TRBV6-5 with TRBJ1-2, with TRBD1 as a possible D gene (5 bases). The CDR3 contains 14 residues. Germline V gene data show CDR1 as MNHEY and CDR2 as SVGAGI. V lost 5 bases to trimming and J lost 0 bases, with 10 bases between them. The CDR3 sequence is CASSRGSTNYGYTF. The CDR3 DNA reads as TGTGCCAGCAGTCGGGGGAGTACTAACTATGGCTACACCTTC.

This clonotype was counted only a few times. The chain carries TRBV5-1 and TRBJ2-5; D possibly uses TRBD1 or TRBD2 (6 bases each). Germline V lookup: CDR1 SGHRS, CDR2 YFSETQ. V lost 1 base and J lost 2, with 12 bases in between. The CDR3 is 15 amino acids. The CDR3 DNA reads TGCGCCAGCAGCTTGCAACCGGGGGCGCAAGAGACCCAGTACTTC. Translation: CASSLQPGAQETQYF.

This clonotype showed up just a few times. The chain has TRBV7-2 and TRBJ2-7, with 10 nucleotides matching TRBD2. V lost 1 base and J lost 0; bases outside the gene matches: 3. CDR3 length: 16 amino acids. The germline V gene has CDR1 SGHTA and CDR2 FQGNSA. In DNA form, the CDR3 reads TGTGCCAGCAGCTTAGGGACTAGCGGTAGCTCCTACGAGCAGTACTTC. This gives the protein CASSLGTSGSSYEQYF. Full variable domain (rest looked up from reference TRBV7-2 and TRBJ2-7): GAGVSQSPSNKVTEKGKDVELRCDPISGHTALYWYRQSLGQGLEFLIYFQGNSAPDKSGLPSDRFSAERTGGSVSTLTIQRTQQEDSAVYLCASSLGTSGSSYEQYFGPGTRLTVT.

The J gene is TRBJ2-7, the V gene TRBV7-9; D is possibly TRBD1 (5 bases). V lost 2 bases, J lost 6 bases, and 11 bases lay in between. This CDR3 has 13 residues. Per germline, CDR1 SEHNR and CDR2 FQNEAQ (reference sequence). The CDR3 spells CASSLRQGSEQYF. CDR3 sequence (DNA): TGTGCCAGCAGCTTACGCCAGGGTTCCGAGCAGTACTTC.

The gene calls are TRBV4-3 and TRBJ2-3; D is possibly TRBD1 or TRBD2 (5 bases each). Trimming removed 4 bases at V and 0 bases at J, with 17 bases between. The germline V gene has CDR1 LGHNA and CDR2 YSLEER. The CDR3 covers 17 residues. CDR3 DNA sequence: TGCGCCAGCAGCCTTTTCCCCCGGGGCAGCAGCACAGATACGCAGTATTTT. It encodes CASSLFPRGSSTDTQYF.

V gene TRBV28 combines with J gene TRBJ2-3; 12 bases map to TRBD2. Germline CDR1 reads MDHEN; CDR2 reads SYDVKM. This CDR3 spans 14 amino acids. The junction had 5 bases not matched to a gene; V was cut back by 10 bases and J by 3 bases. DNA for the CDR3: TGTGCCACCCGACTAGCGGGGGAGACAGATACGCAGTATTTT. This translates into CATRLAGETDTQYF.

The rearrangement links TRBV7-2 to TRBJ2-7; the D gene is possibly TRBD2 (7 bases). The germline gives CDR1 SGHTA, CDR2 FQGNSA. Trimming removed 5 bases from V and 2 bases from J, with 13 bases in between. This CDR3 spans 14 amino acids. CDR3 sequence (DNA): TGTGCCAGCAGCCCATCGGGGGGCCCCTACGAGCAGTACGTC. Amino acids: CASSPSGGPYEQYV.

This clonotype has only a few counts. The chain employs TRBV11-2 and TRBJ1-2; TRBD1 aligns across 10 bases. Losses at the gene ends were 7 bases for V and 8 bases for J; bases not matched to a gene: 7. CDR1 SGHAT and CDR2 FQNNGV come from the germline V gene. The length of the CDR3 is 13 residues. The CDR3: CASIKTGGGGYTF. CDR3 DNA: TGTGCCAGCATCAAGACAGGGGGCGGCGGCTACACCTTC.

This clonotype was observed many times. The V gene is TRBV7-2, the J gene TRBJ2-1, with D perhaps matching TRBD2 (6 bases). The CDR3 is 15 residues long. V lost 1 base, J lost 1 base, and 8 bases lay in between. Germline assignment: CDR1 SGHTA and CDR2 FQGNSA. For the CDR3, the DNA is TGTGCCAGCAGCTTAGGGGACTCGTCCTACAATGAGCAGTTCTTC. Residues: CASSLGDSSYNEQFF.

CDR3 in DNA: TGTGCCAGCAGCTTAGAAGGGACCACCACAGATACGCAGTATTTT. This sequence encodes CASSLEGTTTDTQYF. The J gene is TRBJ2-3, the V gene TRBV7-9; D is tentatively TRBD1 or TRBD2 (5 bases each). Trimming stripped 1 base from V and 2 bases from J, with 10 bases between. CDR1 is SEHNR, CDR2 FQNEAQ, per germline (reference sequence). The CDR3 has 15 amino acids.

This clonotype was seen many times. The chain is built from TRBV2 and TRBJ2-2; D might be TRBD2 (5 bases). The germline V gene encodes CDR1 SNHLY and CDR2 FYNNEI. Trimming took 5 bases from V and 7 from J, leaving 11 bases between them. The CDR3 is 13 residues long. This CDR3 reads CASSRSEGGELFF. The CDR3, as DNA: TGTGCCAGCAGTAGAAGCGAGGGCGGGGAGCTGTTTTTT.

A few counts support this clonotype. The chain recombines TRBV15 with TRBJ2-1; D remains ambiguous. V was shortened by 3 bases and J by 3 bases, with 15 bases between the two germline ends. This CDR3 is built from 16 residues. CDR1 LNHNV and CDR2 YYDKDF come from the germline V gene (reference sequence). The CDR3 is CATSRKVAFGYNEQFF. As DNA, the CDR3 is TGTGCCACCAGCAGGAAGGTAGCCTTTGGCTACAATGAGCAGTTCTTC.

The chain joins TRBV20-1 to TRBJ2-1; D is uncertain. Germline V CDR1 and CDR2: DFQATT, SNEGSKA (reference sequence). The CDR3 is 12 amino acids. Trimming left V 0 bases short and J 10 bases short, with 10 bases between. DNA of the CDR3: TGCAGTGCTAGAGACGACGGGTTCGAGCAGTTCTTC. Encoded protein: CSARDDGFEQFF.

This clonotype has at least ten counts. For the CDR3, the DNA is TGTGCCAGCAGTGTCGAGCGAGGTGACACTGAAGCTTTCTTT. It translates to CASSVERGDTEAFF. This chain links TRBV25-1 with TRBJ1-1; D gene unclear. CDR3 length: 14 residues. V was clipped by 4 bases and J by 3 bases, with 12 bases between them. CDR1 is MGHDK and CDR2 is SYGVNS in the germline V gene.

Notes on this clonotype: Germline and junction disagree at one end, which may indicate a read error. The chain has TRBV11-2 and TRBJ2-1, with 9 bases that match TRBD2. In germline, CDR1 is SGHAT, CDR2 FQNNGV. This CDR3 has 17 residues. The CDR3 spells CAISLNWRGGLYNEQFF. The CDR3 nucleotides are TGTGCCATCAGCTTGAATTGGCGGGGGGGCTTATACAATGAGCAGTTCTTC.

The chain uses TRBV19 and TRBJ2-1; D is possibly TRBD1 (5 bases). Trimming cost V 5 bases and J 2 bases, with 13 bases left between them. This CDR3 contains 15 residues. Germline-derived CDR1 and CDR2 are LNHDA and SQIVND (reference sequence). The CDR3 region is CASSVDNGPYNEQFF. As DNA, the CDR3 is TGTGCCAGTAGTGTGGACAATGGTCCCTACAATGAGCAGTTCTTC.

This chain uses TRBV5-4 with TRBJ2-1; a possible D gene is TRBD2 (5 bases). The germline V gene has CDR1 SGHNT and CDR2 YYREEE (reference sequence). The CDR3 extends over 16 amino acids. Trimming took off 4 bases at V and 4 bases at J, with 18 bases between the two ends. In DNA, the CDR3 is TGTGCCAGCAGCGACAAAACCAAGGCGGGTTACAATGAGCAGTTCTTC. It codes for CASSDKTKAGYNEQFF.

In its sample, this clonotype was seen many times. V is TRBV6-2 or TRBV6-3 and J is TRBJ2-2, with 8 bases matching TRBD2. Germline lookup yields CDR1 MNHEY and CDR2 SVGEGT. The CDR3 spans 17 residues. Unmatched junction bases numbered 13, after V lost 5 bases and J lost 5 bases. CDR3 amino acids: CASSPPRGGRGTGELFF. The CDR3 DNA is TGTGCCAGCAGTCCTCCGCGCGGGGGGAGAGGAACCGGGGAGCTGTTTTTT.

This chain connects TRBV25-1 to TRBJ1-4; no clear D gene. The CDR3 sequence is 12 residues long. V gave up 3 bases and J gave up 7 bases, with 6 bases separating them. Per the germline V gene, CDR1 is MGHDK and CDR2 is SYGVNS. In DNA, the CDR3 is TGTGCCAGCAGTGATTGGCTTGAAAAACTGTTTTTT. The encoded protein is CASSDWLEKLFF.

The CDR3 region has the DNA TGCGCCAGCAGCTTGGAGGCGGTTAACTATGGCTACACCTTC. It encodes CASSLEAVNYGYTF. V usage is TRBV5-1 and J usage is TRBJ1-2; no clear D. V lost 0 bases to trimming and J lost 1 base, with 7 bases between them. CDR3 size: 14 residues. CDR1 and CDR2 from the germline V gene are SGHRS and YFSETQ.

V is TRBV11-2 and J is TRBJ2-2, with D possibly matching TRBD1 (5 bases). The CDR3 has 13 amino acids. V lost 5 bases to trimming and J lost 5 bases, with 9 bases between them. Per germline, CDR1 SGHAT and CDR2 FQNNGV. CDR3 amino acids: CASSADRTGELFF. The CDR3 nucleotides are TGTGCCAGCAGCGCCGACAGAACCGGGGAGCTGTTTTTT.

This clonotype was detected only a few times. The chain links TRBV5-8 to TRBJ2-2; TRBD2 is a possible D gene (5 bases). From germline, CDR1 is SGHTS and CDR2 YDEGEE. The length of the CDR3 is 15 residues. The germline V and J ends were trimmed by 4 bases and 0 bases, with 10 bases remaining between them. The CDR3 loop is CASSRQAANTGELFF. For the CDR3, the DNA is TGTGCCAGCAGCCGACAAGCGGCGAACACCGGGGAGCTGTTTTTT.